Below, 30 T cell receptor beta chains from the same sample are listed, as sequenced in a study of molecular identifiers for immune sequencing clone quantification. A single record per CDR3 protein comes from TCRdb applying MiXCR to the PCR reads. The data show about 330,000 distinct CDR3 sequences, about 22% seen once. What was sequenced was naive CD8+ T cells from blood, with Jurkat cell RNA spiked in. Described subset: FACS-sorted CD8+CD4-CCR7+CD45RA+ naive T cells. The receptor set was obtained from a human donor in good health. Some libraries in this study had Jurkat cell RNA spiked in.

Here the CDR3 DNA reads TGCGCCAGCAACCACCCGGGACAGAACTACGAGCAGTACTTC. This encodes CASNHPGQNYEQYF. The chain carries TRBV5-1 and TRBJ2-7, with 7 bases aligning to TRBD1. The CDR3 has 14 residues. With V trimmed by 6 bases and J by 3 bases, 9 bases remained unmatched. Germline values: CDR1 SGHRS, CDR2 YFSETQ.

This clonotype was recorded only once. This rearrangement joins TRBV2 to TRBJ1-3; no clear D. Germline values: CDR1 SNHLY, CDR2 FYNNEI. With 2 bases removed from V and 0 bases from J, the gap between germline ends came to 14 bases. CDR3 length: 17 amino acids. CDR3 sequence (DNA): TGTGCCAGCAGTGAATATTGGCTCGGCGACTCTGGAAACACCATATATTTT. It specifies CASSEYWLGDSGNTIYF. The whole variable domain, remainder taken from reference TRBV2 and TRBJ1-3, is EPEVTQTPSHQVTQMGQEVILRCVPISNHLYFYWYRQILGQKVEFLVSFYNNEISEKSEIFDDQFSVERPDGSNFTLKIRSTKLEDSAMYFCASSEYWLGDSGNTIYFGEGSWLTVV.

Of note for this clonotype: A single base separates this from a much larger clone, so it may be a read error. This chain links TRBV28 with TRBJ2-3, with D maybe TRBD2 (5 bases). CDR1 and CDR2 (germline): MDHEN, SYDVKM. This CDR3 has 15 residues. CDR3 coding DNA: TGTGCCGGCAGTTTACCCCAGAGGGGCACAGATACGCAGTATTTT. This codes for CAGSLPQRGTDTQYF.

Comment on this clonotype: A read error may be the cause here, since a much bigger clone is one base away. The chain couples TRBV6-5 to TRBJ2-4; D unclear. CDR1 and CDR2 from the germline V gene are MNHEY and SVGAGI. The CDR3 length is 14 residues. CDR3 region: CASSLDVAKNVQYF. CDR3 in DNA: TGTGCCAGCAGTTTAGACGTGGCCAAAAACGTTCAGTACTTC.

Details on this clonotype: A much bigger clone sits one base away, suggesting this may be a read error. V and J are TRBV12-3 or TRBV12-4 and TRBJ1-6; a weak D match, TRBD1 (5 bases). CDR3 length: 15 amino acids. The CDR3 spells CVSRAGSSYNSPLHF. CDR3 coding DNA: TGTGTCAGCAGGGCAGGGAGCTCCTATAATTCACCCCTCCACTTT.

This clonotype appeared a few times. The chain links TRBV11-2 to TRBJ2-2; D perhaps matches TRBD2 (5 bases). The CDR3 has 15 amino acids. From germline, CDR1 is SGHAT and CDR2 FQNNGV. V was shortened by 1 base and J by 4 bases, with 10 bases between the two germline ends. CDR3 loop: CASSLVTGSTGELFF. DNA for the CDR3: TGTGCCAGCAGCTTAGTTACGGGGTCCACCGGGGAGCTGTTTTTT.

This sequence joins TRBV11-2 and TRBJ2-1; D is possibly TRBD2 (6 bases). Germline assignment: CDR1 SGHAT and CDR2 FQNNGV. The length of the CDR3 is 12 residues. Trimming stripped 10 bases from V and 8 bases from J, with 15 bases between. The CDR3 loop is CATTTSHYEQFF. CDR3 DNA: TGTGCCACCACGACTAGTCACTATGAGCAGTTCTTC.

As for this clonotype: A much larger clone lies a single base off, so this may be a read error. The chain recombines TRBV15 with TRBJ1-1; 8 bases match TRBD1. The CDR3 is 15 residues long. Germline CDR1 and CDR2: LNHNV and YYDKDF (reference sequence). CDR3 sequence: CAPSGFEQGDTEAFF. CDR3 DNA: TGTGCCCCCAGCGGATTTGAACAGGGGGACACTGAAGCTTTCTTT.

The sample holds many counts of this clonotype. The chain links TRBV12-5 to TRBJ1-4; 9 bases fit TRBD1. Germline V lookup: CDR1 LGHNT, CDR2 FRNRAP. The trim removed 6 bases at V and 11 bases at J, leaving 7 bases unmatched. The CDR3 has 13 residues. CDR3 loop: CASGGTGRDKLFF. CDR3 DNA: TGTGCTAGTGGCGGGACAGGGCGGGACAAACTGTTTTTT.

Notes on this clonotype: Since a much larger clone is just one base distant, this may be a read error. The chain employs TRBV9 and TRBJ2-3; 10 positions agree with TRBD2. The CDR3 covers 16 residues. CDR1 is SGDLS, CDR2 YYNGEE, per germline. CDR3 region: CASSVLAGASTDTRYF. CDR3 bases: TGTGCCAGCAGCGTACTAGCGGGGGCTAGCACAGATACGCGGTATTTT.

This clonotype was counted between two and nine times. The chain employs TRBV9 and TRBJ2-1; the match to TRBD2 covers 8 bases. Germline V CDR1 and CDR2: SGDLS, YYNGEE. This CDR3 spans 17 amino acids. V lost 0 bases, J lost 2 bases, and 7 bases stayed unmatched. The CDR3 is CASSVAHLAGTYNEQFF. CDR3 DNA sequence: TGTGCCAGCAGCGTAGCGCATCTAGCGGGTACCTACAATGAGCAGTTCTTC.

This rearrangement joins TRBV6-2 or TRBV6-3 to TRBJ2-3; no firm D call. The CDR3 has 15 residues. The V gene's germline CDR1 is MNHEY and CDR2 SVGEGT. Trimming left V 6 bases short and J 0 bases short, with 13 bases between. In nucleotides, the CDR3 is TGTGCCAGCAGAAGTACCGCTTCTAGCACAGATACGCAGTATTTT. It yields the protein CASRSTASSTDTQYF.

This clonotype was found a few times. The rearrangement links TRBV12-3 or TRBV12-4 to TRBJ2-7; 9 bases agree with TRBD1. The CDR3 length is 15 residues. The J segment lost 2 bases and the V segment lost 4 bases, leaving 6 bases of the junction unmatched. As DNA, the CDR3 is TGTGCCAGCAGTTCGGGGACAGGGTATCCCTACGAGCAGTACTTC. Protein sequence: CASSSGTGYPYEQYF.

A word on this clonotype: A much larger clone is a single base away; this may be a read error. V usage is TRBV5-6 and J usage is TRBJ1-2; D is unclear. The CDR3 loop spans 16 amino acids. The V gene's germline CDR1 is SGHDT and CDR2 YYEEEE. Trimming took 7 bases from V and 0 from J, leaving 19 bases between them. The CDR3 reads CASCIGPLATNYGYTF. The DNA for the CDR3 is TGTGCCAGCTGCATCGGACCGCTCGCAACTAACTATGGCTACACCTTC.

Comment on this clonotype: A much larger clone is a single base away; this may be a read error. V usage is TRBV5-3 and J usage is TRBJ1-1; TRBD1 is a possible D gene (6 bases). TRBV5-3 is given ORF status, its function remaining uncertain. This CDR3 contains 14 residues. CDR3 coding DNA: TGTGCCAGCAGCTTGGGGACACCGAACACTGTAGCTTTCTTT. This codes for CASSLGTPNTVAFF.

This clonotype was detected many times. V and J are TRBV7-2 and TRBJ2-1, with a weak D call TRBD1 (6 bases). Germline CDR1 is SGHTA and CDR2 is FQGNSA. Trimming left V 3 bases short and J 1 base short, with 10 bases between. The CDR3 runs to 15 residues. In DNA form, the CDR3 reads TGTGCCAGCAGCTTCCGAGACAGGTCCTACAATGAGCAGTTCTTC. As protein: CASSFRDRSYNEQFF.

The V call is TRBV6-2 or TRBV6-3, the J call TRBJ2-7, with a weak D call TRBD1 (5 bases). The V end lost 0 bases, the J end lost 0 bases, and 9 bases lay between the germline ends. Germline assignment: CDR1 MNHEY and CDR2 SVGEGT. This CDR3 has 15 residues. DNA of the CDR3: TGTGCCAGCAGTTACTCTCACAGGAGCTCCTACGAGCAGTACTTC. Amino acid sequence: CASSYSHRSSYEQYF.

This sequence joins TRBV6-4 and TRBJ2-7; D is unclear. V shed 1 base and J shed 3 bases, with 7 bases lying between them. CDR3 length: 13 residues. Germline CDR1 reads MRHNA; CDR2 reads SNTAGT. The CDR3 DNA reads as TGTGCCAGCAGTGACTGGGCAGGCTACGAGCAGTACTTC. Encoded protein: CASSDWAGYEQYF.

This clonotype has just a few counts. The gene calls are TRBV20-1 and TRBJ1-5, with 8 bases aligning to TRBD1. The CDR3 sequence is 15 residues long. CDR1 is DFQATT, CDR2 SNEGSKA, per germline (reference sequence). Trimming at V came to 2 bases and at J to 2 bases, leaving 5 bases not matched to a gene. CDR3: CSARPTGVGNQPQHF. DNA of the CDR3: TGCAGTGCTAGACCGACAGGGGTTGGCAATCAGCCCCAGCATTTT.

This clonotype was recorded only once. The CDR3 reads CSARGLIGLAGGPSNEQFF. CDR3 sequence (DNA): TGCAGTGCTAGAGGCTTAATTGGACTAGCGGGAGGGCCAAGTAATGAGCAGTTCTTC. V usage is TRBV20-1 and J usage is TRBJ2-1, with 15 bases that match TRBD2. The CDR3 contains 19 residues. The V gene's germline CDR1 is DFQATT and CDR2 SNEGSKA (reference sequence). V lost 1 base, J lost 7 bases, and 14 bases stayed unmatched.

V and J are TRBV19 and TRBJ2-3; 7 bases map to TRBD1. The V segment lost 9 bases and the J segment 2 bases; nucleotides outside the gene matches: 11. The germline CDR1 and CDR2 sequences are LNHDA and SQIVND (reference sequence). The CDR3 is 15 amino acids. As DNA, the CDR3 is TGTGCCAGCCATTGGACAGGCGAGCCCACAGATACGCAGTATTTT. Translating it yields CASHWTGEPTDTQYF.

The sample holds a few counts of this clonotype. V usage is TRBV7-9 and J usage is TRBJ2-7; 12 bases fit TRBD2. The CDR3 extends over 17 amino acids. Germline values: CDR1 SEHNR, CDR2 FQNEAQ (reference sequence). Losses at the gene ends were 1 base for V and 2 bases for J; bases not matched to a gene: 6. Here the CDR3 reads CASSLGPGLAGTYEQYF. In DNA form, the CDR3 reads TGTGCCAGCAGCTTAGGCCCAGGACTAGCGGGGACCTACGAGCAGTACTTC.

The CDR3 sequence is CASSQEEVADPYEQYF. The CDR3 DNA sequence: TGTGCCAGCAGCCAAGAGGAAGTAGCGGATCCCTACGAGCAGTACTTC. This sequence joins TRBV4-2 and TRBJ2-7, with D possibly matching TRBD2 (6 bases). This CDR3 is built from 16 residues. The V end lost 0 bases, the J end lost 2 bases, and 14 bases lay between the germline ends. Per the germline V gene, CDR1 is LGHNA and CDR2 is YNFKEQ.

This clonotype has ten or more counts. The chain recombines TRBV15 with TRBJ1-1; D uncertain. Germline values: CDR1 LNHNV, CDR2 YYDKDF (reference sequence). The germline V and J ends were trimmed by 2 bases and 7 bases, with 5 bases remaining between them. The CDR3 totals 11 residues. As DNA, the CDR3 is TGTGCCACCAGCAGATCGGGTGAAGCTTTCTTT. Encoded protein: CATSRSGEAFF.

Many counts were recorded for this clonotype. This chain uses TRBV7-9 with TRBJ1-1; D is undetermined. Germline V CDR1 and CDR2: SEHNR, FQNEAQ (reference sequence). The CDR3 sequence is 18 residues long. V shed 1 base and J shed 1 base, with 19 bases lying between them. CDR3 sequence: CASSLGADAGVRNTEAFF. CDR3 coding DNA: TGTGCCAGCAGCTTAGGTGCAGATGCGGGAGTTCGGAACACTGAAGCTTTCTTT.

This clonotype was counted a few times. V and J are TRBV19 and TRBJ2-1; no reliable D call. V was pared by 9 bases and J by 7 bases, with 22 bases between. Germline loops: CDR1 LNHDA, CDR2 SQIVND (reference sequence). The CDR3 sequence is 15 residues long. In nucleotides, the CDR3 is TGTGCCAGCAGAACCGGGTCACGAGCACGGAATGAGCAGTTCTTC. Translated: CASRTGSRARNEQFF.

Concerning this clonotype: A read error may be the cause here, since a much bigger clone is one base away. The CDR3 protein is CASNQDTGGDGYTF. The CDR3 DNA reads TGTGCCAGCAACCAAGACACAGGGGGCGATGGCTACACCTTC. This chain uses TRBV14 with TRBJ1-2; 9 bases align to TRBD1. Germline V CDR1 and CDR2: SGHDN, FVKESK. The length of the CDR3 is 14 residues.

In its sample, this clonotype was seen many times. V is TRBV12-3 or TRBV12-4 and J is TRBJ2-7; 7 bases match TRBD1. The CDR3 totals 13 residues. The ends lost 3 bases at V and 3 bases at J; junction bases unmatched: 2. The CDR3 protein is CASSFAGGYEQYF. The CDR3 nucleotides read TGTGCCAGCAGTTTCGCAGGGGGCTACGAGCAGTACTTC.

The chain combines TRBV20-1 with TRBJ1-6; TRBD1 agrees at 9 bases. V lost 1 base to trimming and J lost 7 bases; unmatched junction nucleotides: 2. CDR1 is DFQATT and CDR2 is SNEGSKA in the germline V gene (reference sequence). This CDR3 is built from 14 residues. This CDR3 reads CSARGDRANSPLHF. The CDR3 DNA reads TGCAGTGCTAGAGGGGACAGGGCCAATTCACCCCTCCACTTT.

Here the CDR3 DNA reads TGCAGTGCTAGAGGTCATGGACAGGCTACCTACGAGCAGTACTTC. Translating gives CSARGHGQATYEQYF. The chain combines TRBV20-1 with TRBJ2-7; TRBD1 agrees at 7 bases. Germline V gives CDR1 DFQATT, CDR2 SNEGSKA (reference sequence). V shed 1 base, J shed 2 bases, and the junction held 8 bases outside the gene matches. CDR3 length: 15 residues.